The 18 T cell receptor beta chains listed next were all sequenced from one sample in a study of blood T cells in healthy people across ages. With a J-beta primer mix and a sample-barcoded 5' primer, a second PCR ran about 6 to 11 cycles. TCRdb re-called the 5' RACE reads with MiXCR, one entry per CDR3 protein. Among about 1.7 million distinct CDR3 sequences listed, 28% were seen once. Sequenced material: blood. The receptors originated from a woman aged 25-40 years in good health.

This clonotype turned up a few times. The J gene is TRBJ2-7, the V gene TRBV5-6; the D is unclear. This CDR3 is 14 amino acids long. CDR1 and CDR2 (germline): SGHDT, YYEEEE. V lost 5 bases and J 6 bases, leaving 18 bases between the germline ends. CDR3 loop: CASSPAVGSGEQYF. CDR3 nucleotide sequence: TGTGCCAGCAGTCCTGCAGTTGGGTCGGGCGAGCAGTACTTC.

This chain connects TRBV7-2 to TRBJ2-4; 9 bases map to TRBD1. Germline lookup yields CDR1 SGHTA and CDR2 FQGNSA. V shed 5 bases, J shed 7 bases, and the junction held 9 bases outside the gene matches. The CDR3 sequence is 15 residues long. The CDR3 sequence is CASSPRTGVGNIQYF. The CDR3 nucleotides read TGTGCCAGCAGCCCTCGGACAGGGGTGGGCAACATTCAGTACTTC. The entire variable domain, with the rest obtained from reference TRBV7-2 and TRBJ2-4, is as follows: GAGVSQSPSNKVTEKGKDVELRCDPISGHTALYWYRQSLGQGLEFLIYFQGNSAPDKSGLPSDRFSAERTGGSVSTLTIQRTQQEDSAVYLCASSPRTGVGNIQYFGAGTRLSVL.

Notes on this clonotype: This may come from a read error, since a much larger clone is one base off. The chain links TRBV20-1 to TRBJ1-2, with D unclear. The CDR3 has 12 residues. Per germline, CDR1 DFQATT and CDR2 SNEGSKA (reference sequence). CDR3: CSARAENYGHTF. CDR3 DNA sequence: TGCAGTGCTAGGGCAGAGAACTATGGCCACACCTTC.

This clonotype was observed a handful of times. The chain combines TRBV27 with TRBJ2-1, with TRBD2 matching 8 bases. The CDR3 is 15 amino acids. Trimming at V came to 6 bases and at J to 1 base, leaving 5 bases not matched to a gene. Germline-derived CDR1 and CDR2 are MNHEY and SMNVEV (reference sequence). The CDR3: CASRGGGGSYNEQFF. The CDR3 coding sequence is TGTGCCAGCAGGGGAGGCGGGGGGTCCTACAATGAGCAGTTCTTC.

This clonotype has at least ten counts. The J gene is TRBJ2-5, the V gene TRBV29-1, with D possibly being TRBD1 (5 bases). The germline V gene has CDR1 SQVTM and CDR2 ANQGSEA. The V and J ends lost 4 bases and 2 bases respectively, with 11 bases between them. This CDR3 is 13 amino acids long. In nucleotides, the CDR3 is TGCAGCGTTGGGTACAGGCAACAAGAGACCCAGTACTTC. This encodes CSVGYRQQETQYF.

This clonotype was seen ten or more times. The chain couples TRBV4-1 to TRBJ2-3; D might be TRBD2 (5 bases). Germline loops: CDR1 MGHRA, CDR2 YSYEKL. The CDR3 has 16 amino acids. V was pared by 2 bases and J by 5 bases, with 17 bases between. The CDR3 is CASSQLTSPQQDTQYF. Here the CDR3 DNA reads TGCGCCAGCAGCCAACTTACTAGTCCCCAACAAGATACGCAGTATTTT.

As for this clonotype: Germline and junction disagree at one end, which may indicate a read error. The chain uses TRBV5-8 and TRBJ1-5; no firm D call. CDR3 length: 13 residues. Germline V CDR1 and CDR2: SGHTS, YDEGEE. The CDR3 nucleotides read TGTGCCGGCAGCTTACTCGGTAATCAGCCCCAGCATTTT. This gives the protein CAGSLLGNQPQHF.

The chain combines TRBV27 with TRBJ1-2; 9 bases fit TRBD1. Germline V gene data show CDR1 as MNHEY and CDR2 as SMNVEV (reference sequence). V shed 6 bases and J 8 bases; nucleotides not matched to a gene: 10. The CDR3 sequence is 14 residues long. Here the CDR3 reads CASRQTGGAEGYTF. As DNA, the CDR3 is TGTGCCAGCAGGCAAACAGGGGGCGCGGAGGGCTACACCTTC.

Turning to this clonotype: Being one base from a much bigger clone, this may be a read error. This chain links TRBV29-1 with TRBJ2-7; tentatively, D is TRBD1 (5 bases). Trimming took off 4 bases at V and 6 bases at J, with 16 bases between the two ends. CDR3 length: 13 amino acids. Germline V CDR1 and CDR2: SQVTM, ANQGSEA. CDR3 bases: TGCAGCGTTGTCGGTGGCAGGGATGCCGAGCAGTACTTC. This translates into CSVVGGRDAEQYF.

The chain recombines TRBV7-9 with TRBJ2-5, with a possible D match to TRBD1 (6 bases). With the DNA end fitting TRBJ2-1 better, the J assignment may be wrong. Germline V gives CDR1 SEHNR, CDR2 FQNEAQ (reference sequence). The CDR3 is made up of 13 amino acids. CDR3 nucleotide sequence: TGTGCCAGCAGCTTAGTGGGACAAGAGACCCAGTTCTTC. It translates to CASSLVGQETQFF.

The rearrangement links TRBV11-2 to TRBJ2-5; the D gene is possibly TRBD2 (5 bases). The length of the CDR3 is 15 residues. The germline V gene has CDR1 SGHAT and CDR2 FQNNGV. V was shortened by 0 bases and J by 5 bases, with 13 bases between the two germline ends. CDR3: CASSLDVGVWETQYF. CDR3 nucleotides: TGTGCCAGCAGCTTAGATGTCGGGGTCTGGGAGACCCAGTACTTC.

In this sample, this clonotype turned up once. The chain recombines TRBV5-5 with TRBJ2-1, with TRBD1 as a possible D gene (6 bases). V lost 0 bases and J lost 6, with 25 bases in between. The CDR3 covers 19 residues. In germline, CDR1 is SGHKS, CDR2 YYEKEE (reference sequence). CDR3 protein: CASSLVKGSLARGTNEQFF. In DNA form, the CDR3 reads TGTGCCAGCAGCTTGGTCAAGGGGAGTTTGGCGAGGGGGACCAATGAGCAGTTCTTC.

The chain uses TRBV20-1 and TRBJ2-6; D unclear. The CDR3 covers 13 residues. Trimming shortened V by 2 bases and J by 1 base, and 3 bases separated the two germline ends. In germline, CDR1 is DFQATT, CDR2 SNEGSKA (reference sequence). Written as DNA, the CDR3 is TGCAGTGCTAGAAATTCTGGGGCCAACGTCCTGACTTTC. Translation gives CSARNSGANVLTF.

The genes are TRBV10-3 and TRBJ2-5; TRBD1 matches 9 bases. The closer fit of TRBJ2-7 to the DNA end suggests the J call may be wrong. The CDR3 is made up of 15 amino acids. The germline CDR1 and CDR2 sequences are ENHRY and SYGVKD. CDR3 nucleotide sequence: TGTGCCAGCAGGACGGTACAGGGGGCGCTTTACGAGCAGTACTTC. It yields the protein CASRTVQGALYEQYF.

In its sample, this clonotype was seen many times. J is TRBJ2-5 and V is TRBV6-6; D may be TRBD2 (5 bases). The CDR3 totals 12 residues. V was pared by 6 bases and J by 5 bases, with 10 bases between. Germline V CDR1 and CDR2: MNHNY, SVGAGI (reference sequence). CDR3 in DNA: TGTGCCAGCAGAGACTCGGGGGAGACCCAGTACTTC. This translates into CASRDSGETQYF.

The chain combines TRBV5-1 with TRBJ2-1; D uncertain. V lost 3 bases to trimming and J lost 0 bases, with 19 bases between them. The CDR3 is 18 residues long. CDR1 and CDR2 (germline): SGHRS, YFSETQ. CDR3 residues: CASSSSLWRLSSYNEQFF. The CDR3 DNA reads TGCGCCAGCAGCTCCAGCCTCTGGCGGTTGAGCTCCTACAATGAGCAGTTCTTC.

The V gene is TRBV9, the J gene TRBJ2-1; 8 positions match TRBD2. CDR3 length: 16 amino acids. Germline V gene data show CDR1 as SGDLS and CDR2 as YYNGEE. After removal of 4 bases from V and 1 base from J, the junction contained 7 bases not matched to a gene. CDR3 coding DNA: TGTGCCAGCAGCCAGAGGCGGGAGGAATCCTACAATGAGCAGTTCTTC. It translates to CASSQRREESYNEQFF.

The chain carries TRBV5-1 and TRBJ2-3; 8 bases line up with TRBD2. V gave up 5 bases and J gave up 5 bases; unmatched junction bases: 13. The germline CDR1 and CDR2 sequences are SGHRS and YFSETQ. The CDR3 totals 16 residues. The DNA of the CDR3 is TGCGCCAGCAGTCCCGGCCGGGGGGGGGCAGGAGATACGCAGTATTTT. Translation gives CASSPGRGGAGDTQYF.